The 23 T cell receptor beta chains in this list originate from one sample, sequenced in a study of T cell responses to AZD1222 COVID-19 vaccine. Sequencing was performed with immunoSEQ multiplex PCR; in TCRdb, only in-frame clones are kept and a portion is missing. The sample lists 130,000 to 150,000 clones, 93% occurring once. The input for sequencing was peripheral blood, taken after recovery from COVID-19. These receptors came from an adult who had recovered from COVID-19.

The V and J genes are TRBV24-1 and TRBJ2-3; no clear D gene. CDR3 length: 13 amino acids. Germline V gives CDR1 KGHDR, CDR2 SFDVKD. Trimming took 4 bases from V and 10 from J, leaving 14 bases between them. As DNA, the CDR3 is TGTGCCACCAGTGACCCTGGATCTCGTTCGCAGTATTTT. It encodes CATSDPGSRSQYF.

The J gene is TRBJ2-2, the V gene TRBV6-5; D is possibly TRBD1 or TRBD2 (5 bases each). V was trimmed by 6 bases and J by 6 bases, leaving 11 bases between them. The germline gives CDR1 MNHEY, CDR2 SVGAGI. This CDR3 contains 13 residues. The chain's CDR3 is CASSPMGAGELFF. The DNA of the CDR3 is TGTGCCAGCAGCCCAATGGGGGCCGGGGAGCTGTTTTTT.

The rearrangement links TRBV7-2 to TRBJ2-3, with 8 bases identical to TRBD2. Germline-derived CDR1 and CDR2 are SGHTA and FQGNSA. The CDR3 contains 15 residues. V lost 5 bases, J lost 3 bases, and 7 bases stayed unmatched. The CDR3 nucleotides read TGTGCCAGCAGCGTTAGCGGGATTGGTACAGATACGCAGTATTTT. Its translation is CASSVSGIGTDTQYF.

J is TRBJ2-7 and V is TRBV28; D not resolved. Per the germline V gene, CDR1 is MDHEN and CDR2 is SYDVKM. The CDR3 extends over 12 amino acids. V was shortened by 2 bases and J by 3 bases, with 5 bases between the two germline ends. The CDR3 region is CASSLKLYEQYF. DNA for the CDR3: TGTGCCAGCAGTTTAAAACTCTACGAGCAGTACTTC.

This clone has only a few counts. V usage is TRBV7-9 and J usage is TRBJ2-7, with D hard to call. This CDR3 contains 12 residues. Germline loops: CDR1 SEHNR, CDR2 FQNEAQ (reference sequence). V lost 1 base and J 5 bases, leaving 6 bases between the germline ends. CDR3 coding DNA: TGTGCCAGCAGCTTAGAAGTAAACGAGCAGTACTTC. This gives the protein CASSLEVNEQYF. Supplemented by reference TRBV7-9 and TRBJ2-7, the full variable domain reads DTGVSQNPRHKITKRGQNVTFRCDPISEHNRLYWYRQTLGQGPEFLTYFQNEAQLEKSRLLSDRFSAERPKGSFSTLEIQRTEQGDSAMYLCASSLEVNEQYFGPGTRLTVT.

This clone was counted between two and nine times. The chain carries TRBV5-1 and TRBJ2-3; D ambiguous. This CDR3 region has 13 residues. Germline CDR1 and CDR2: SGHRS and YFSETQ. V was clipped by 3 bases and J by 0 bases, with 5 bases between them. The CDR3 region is CASSSYSTDTQYF. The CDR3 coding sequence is TGCGCCAGCAGCTCGTATAGCACAGATACGCAGTATTTT.

Here the CDR3 DNA reads TGTGCCAGCTCACCCGACACAGATACGCAGTATTTT. Residues: CASSPDTDTQYF. The rearrangement joins TRBV18 to TRBJ2-3, with D uncertain. CDR3 length: 12 residues. Trimming stripped 3 bases from V and 2 bases from J, with 3 bases between. CDR1 is KGHSH and CDR2 is LQKENI in the germline V gene.

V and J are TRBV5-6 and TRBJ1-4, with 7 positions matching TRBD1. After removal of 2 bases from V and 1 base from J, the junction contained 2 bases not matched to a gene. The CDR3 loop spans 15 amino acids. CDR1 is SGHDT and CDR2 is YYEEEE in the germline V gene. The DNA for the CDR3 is TGTGCCAGCAGCTTCACAGGGGTAACTAATGAAAAACTGTTTTTT. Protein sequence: CASSFTGVTNEKLFF.

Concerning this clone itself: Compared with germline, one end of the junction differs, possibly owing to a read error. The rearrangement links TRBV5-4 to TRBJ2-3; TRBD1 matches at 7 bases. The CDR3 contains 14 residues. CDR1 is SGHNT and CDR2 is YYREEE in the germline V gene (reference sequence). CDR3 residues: CASSLPAPDRAPHF. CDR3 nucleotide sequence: TGTGCCAGCAGCTTGCCTGCTCCAGACAGGGCCCCCCATTTT.

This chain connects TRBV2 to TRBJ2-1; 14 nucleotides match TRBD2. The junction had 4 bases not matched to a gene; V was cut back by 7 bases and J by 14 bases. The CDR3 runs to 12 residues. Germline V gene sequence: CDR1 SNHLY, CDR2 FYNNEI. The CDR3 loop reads CASTGLAGEKFF. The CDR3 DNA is TGTGCCAGCACGGGACTAGCGGGAGAAAAGTTCTTC.

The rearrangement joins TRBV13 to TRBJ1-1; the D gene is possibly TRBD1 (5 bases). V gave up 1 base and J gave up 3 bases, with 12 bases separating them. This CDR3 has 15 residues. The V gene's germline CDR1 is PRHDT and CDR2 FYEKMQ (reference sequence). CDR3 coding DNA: TGTGCCAGCAGCTTAGTGGGGGAAGGAGACACTGAAGCTTTCTTT. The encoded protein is CASSLVGEGDTEAFF.

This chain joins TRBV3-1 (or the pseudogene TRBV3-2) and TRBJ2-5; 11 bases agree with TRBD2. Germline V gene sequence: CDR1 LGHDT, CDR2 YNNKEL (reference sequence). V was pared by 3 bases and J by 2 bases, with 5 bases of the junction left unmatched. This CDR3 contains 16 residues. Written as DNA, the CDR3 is TGTGCCAGCAGCCAGCAGAGACTAGCGGGACAAGAGACCCAGTACTTC. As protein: CASSQQRLAGQETQYF.

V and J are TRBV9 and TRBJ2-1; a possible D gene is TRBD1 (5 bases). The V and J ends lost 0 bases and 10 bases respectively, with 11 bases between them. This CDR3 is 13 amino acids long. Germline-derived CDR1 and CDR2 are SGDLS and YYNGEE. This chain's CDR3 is CASSVVSGPEQFF. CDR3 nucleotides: TGTGCCAGCAGCGTAGTATCAGGGCCCGAGCAGTTCTTC.

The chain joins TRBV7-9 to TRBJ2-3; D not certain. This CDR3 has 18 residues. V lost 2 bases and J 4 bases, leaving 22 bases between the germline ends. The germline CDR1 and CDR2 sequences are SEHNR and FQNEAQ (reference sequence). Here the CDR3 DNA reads TGTGCCAGCAGCTTACGAATAGGTAGGAGCTCGCCTGCAGATACGCAGTATTTT. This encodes CASSLRIGRSSPADTQYF.

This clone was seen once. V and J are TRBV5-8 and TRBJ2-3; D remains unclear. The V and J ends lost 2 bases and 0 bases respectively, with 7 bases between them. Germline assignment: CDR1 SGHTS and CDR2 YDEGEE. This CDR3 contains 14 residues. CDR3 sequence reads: CASSFTPSTDTQYF. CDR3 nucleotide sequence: TGTGCCAGCAGCTTTACTCCGAGCACAGATACGCAGTATTTT.

The CDR3 region has the DNA TGTGCCATCAGTGAGTCGGCTTATAGGCGCAACTATGGCTACACCTTC. As protein: CAISESAYRRNYGYTF. V and J are TRBV10-3 and TRBJ1-2; D gene unclear. Per germline, CDR1 ENHRY and CDR2 SYGVKD. The CDR3 covers 16 residues. The V and J ends lost 0 bases and 2 bases respectively, with 13 bases between them.

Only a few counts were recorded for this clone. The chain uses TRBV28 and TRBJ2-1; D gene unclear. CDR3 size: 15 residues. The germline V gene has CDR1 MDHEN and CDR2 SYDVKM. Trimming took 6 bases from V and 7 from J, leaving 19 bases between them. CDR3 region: CASSPTDFFGNEQFF. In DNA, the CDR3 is TGTGCCAGCAGCCCTACGGATTTTTTCGGGAATGAGCAGTTCTTC. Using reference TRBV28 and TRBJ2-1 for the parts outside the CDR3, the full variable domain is DVKVTQSSRYLVKRTGEKVFLECVQDMDHENMFWYRQDPGLGLRLIYFSYDVKMKEKGDIPEGYSVSREKKERFSLILESASTNQTSMYLCASSPTDFFGNEQFFGPGTRLTVL.

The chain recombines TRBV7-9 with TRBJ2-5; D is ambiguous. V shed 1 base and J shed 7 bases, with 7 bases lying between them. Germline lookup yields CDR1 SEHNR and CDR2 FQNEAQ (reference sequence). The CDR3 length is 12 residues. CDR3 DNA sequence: TGTGCCAGCAGCTTAGATCGAGCGACCCAGTACTTC. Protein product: CASSLDRATQYF.

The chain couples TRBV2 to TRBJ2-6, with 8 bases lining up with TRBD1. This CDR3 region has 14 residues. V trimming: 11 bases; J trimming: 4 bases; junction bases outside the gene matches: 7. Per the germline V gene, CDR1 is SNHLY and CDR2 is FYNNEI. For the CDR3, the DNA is TGTGCCGCCCAGGGGGCGGGAGGGGCCAACGTCCTGACTTTC. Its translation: CAAQGAGGANVLTF.

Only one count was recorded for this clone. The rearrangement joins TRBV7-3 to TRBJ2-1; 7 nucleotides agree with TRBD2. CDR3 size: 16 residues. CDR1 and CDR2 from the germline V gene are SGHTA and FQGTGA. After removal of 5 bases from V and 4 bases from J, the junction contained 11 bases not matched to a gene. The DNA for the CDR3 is TGTGCCAGCAGCCGTGAGAGGAGGGAGGGATACAATGAGCAGTTCTTC. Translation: CASSRERREGYNEQFF.

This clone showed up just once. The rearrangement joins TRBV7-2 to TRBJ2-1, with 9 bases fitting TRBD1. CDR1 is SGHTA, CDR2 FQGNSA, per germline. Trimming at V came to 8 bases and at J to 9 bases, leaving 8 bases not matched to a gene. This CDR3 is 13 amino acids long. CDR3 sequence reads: CASGGQGVGEQFF. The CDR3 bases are TGTGCCAGCGGGGGACAGGGAGTCGGTGAGCAGTTCTTC.

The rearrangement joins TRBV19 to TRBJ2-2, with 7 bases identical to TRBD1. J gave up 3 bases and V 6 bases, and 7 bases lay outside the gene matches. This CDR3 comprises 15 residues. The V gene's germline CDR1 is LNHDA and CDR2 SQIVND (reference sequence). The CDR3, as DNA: TGTGCCAGTAGCCCGACAGGGTGGGACACCGGGGAGCTGTTTTTT. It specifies CASSPTGWDTGELFF.

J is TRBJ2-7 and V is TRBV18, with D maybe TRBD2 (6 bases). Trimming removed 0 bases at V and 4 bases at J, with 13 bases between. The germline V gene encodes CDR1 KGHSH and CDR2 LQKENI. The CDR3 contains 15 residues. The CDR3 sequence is CASSPPGGMGYEQYF. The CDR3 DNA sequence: TGTGCCAGCTCACCACCCGGGGGAATGGGGTACGAGCAGTACTTC.